These T cell receptor beta chains were read from a single sample in a study of T cell changes during pregnancy in multiple sclerosis. Produced via immunoSEQ multiplex PCR; TCRdb's table is partial and in-frame only. The table shows 70,000 or so clones, with roughly 90% occurring only once. The specimen comprised peripheral blood, sampled in the third trimester of pregnancy. Receptor source: a female donor with multiple sclerosis, enrolled in a pregnancy study. The CDR3 runs from the conserved cysteine through the conserved F or W. The D gene is left open where the match is weak. Clone size, where shown, is once, few, many, or a class for clones that have expanded.

13	TRBJ1-2	TRBD1	TRBV5-1	NA	TGCGCCAGCAGCCAGTGGACAGGGGAAGGCTACACCTTC	CASSQWTGEGYTF
12	TRBJ1-2	NA	TRBV10-2	once	TGCGCCAGCATAGGGGCTAACTATGGCTACACCTTC	CASIGANYGYTF
16	TRBJ1-5	NA	TRBV6-6	NA	TGTGCCAGCAGTTCCTTCCAGGGTTGGGGCAATCAGCCCCAGCATTTT	CASSSFQGWGNQPQHF
15	TRBJ2-5	NA	TRBV7-7	NA	TGTGCTAGCAGCTTAGGGGGTTTGGGAGAAGAGACCCAGTACTTC	CASSLGGLGEETQYF
15	TRBJ2-3	NA	TRBV5-1	NA	TGCGCCAGCAGCTTGGTGACTGGCGAGAGTAATACGCAGTATTTT	CASSLVTGESNTQYF
13	TRBJ1-2	NA	TRBV18	NA	TGTGCCAGCTCACCACTCTCCAACTATGGCTACACCTTC	CASSPLSNYGYTF
17	TRBJ2-1	TRBD1	TRBV5-4	NA	TGTGCCAGCAGCTTGGCTCCGGGACAGGGGGCGCGGAATGAGCAGTTCTTC	CASSLAPGQGARNEQFF
18	TRBJ2-1	TRBD2	TRBV5-4	NA	TGTGCCAGCAGCACTGGCGGTCTCGCGGGGGGGTTGTACAATGAGCAGTTCTTC	CASSTGGLAGGLYNEQFF
14	TRBJ2-7	NA	TRBV11-2	NA	TGTGCCAGCAGCTTCGATCGGGGTTCGTACGAGCAGTACTTC	CASSFDRGSYEQYF
14	TRBJ1-2	TRBD1	TRBV7-2	NA	TGTGCCAGCAGCATCTGGGACAGGGGCTATGGCTACACCTTC	CASSIWDRGYGYTF
15	TRBJ1-2	TRBD1	TRBV6-1	NA	TGTGCCAGCAGTGAAGACGACAGGGGGCAATATGGCTACACCTTC	CASSEDDRGQYGYTF
14	TRBJ1-1	NA	TRBV4-3	NA	TGCGCCAGCAGCCCCCTACCCACTTCCAGCGGGGCTTTCTTT	CASSPLPTSSGAFF
14	TRBJ2-1	NA	TRBV19	once	TGTGCCAGTAGCCGGAGGCGGACTTACAATGAGCAGTTCTTC	CASSRRRTYNEQFF
13	TRBJ2-3	NA	TRBV10-1	few	TGCGCCAGCAGTGACTCCTACACAGATACGCAGTATTTT	CASSDSYTDTQYF
13	TRBJ1-1	NA	TRBV6-5	NA	TGTGCCAGCATTCGCCCCGACGGGACTGAAGCTTTCTTT	CASIRPDGTEAFF
13	TRBJ2-7	NA	TRBV6-5	once	TGTGCCAGCAGTTCCCCCCCTACTAGGGAGCAGTACTTC	CASSSPPTREQYF
15	TRBJ1-4	NA	TRBV9	NA	TGTGCCAGCAGCGTCATACAGGGCGGAGGTGAAAAACTGTTTTTT	CASSVIQGGGEKLFF
12	TRBJ1-6	NA	TRBV2	NA	TGTGCCAGCAGCGCGGACAGATCACCCCTCCACTTT	CASSADRSPLHF
13	TRBJ1-1	NA	TRBV6-1	NA	TGTGCCAGCAGTGCGCGCGTGAACACTGAAGCTTTCTTT	CASSARVNTEAFF
14	TRBJ2-7	NA	TRBV18	NA	TGTGCCAGCTCACCTACTACCGACTCCTACGAGCAGTACTTC	CASSPTTDSYEQYF
15	TRBJ1-6	TRBD1	TRBV6-1	NA	TGTGCCAGCAGTTTGGGACAGCCTACCAATTCACCCCTCCACTTT	CASSLGQPTNSPLHF
15	TRBJ1-4	NA	TRBV6-1	NA	TGTGCCAGCACCTTGACAGGTGCAACTAATGAAAAACTGTTTTTT	CASTLTGATNEKLFF
17	TRBJ1-2	TRBD1	TRBV11-2	NA	TGTGCCAGCAGCCAAGAAATAGGCAGGGGGCTTAACTATGGCTACACCTTC	CASSQEIGRGLNYGYTF
17	TRBJ2-7	TRBD2	TRBV7-2	NA	TGTGCCAGCAGCTCCCAAGCGGCAGCGGGGGTATACTACGAGCAGTACTTC	CASSSQAAAGVYYEQYF
19	TRBJ2-3	TRBD2	TRBV9	NA	TGTGCCAGCAGCGCTCCGGACAACGCCGGGACTACCTACACAGATACGCAGTATTTT	CASSAPDNAGTTYTDTQYF
16	TRBJ1-5	NA	TRBV5-5	NA	TGTGCCAGCAGCTTGATGGGAGGGGCAGGGGAGCAGCCCCAGCATTTT	CASSLMGGAGEQPQHF
16	TRBJ1-6	NA	TRBV2	NA	TGTGCCAGCAGTGAAGGAAGCCGGGGCTATAATTCACCCCTCCACTTT	CASSEGSRGYNSPLHF
16	TRBJ1-5	TRBD1	TRBV19	NA	TGTGCCAGTAGGCCCTTAGGGACAGGGGATAATCAGCCCCAGCATTTT	CASRPLGTGDNQPQHF
13	TRBJ2-7	NA	TRBV11-2	NA	TGTGCCAGCAGCTTCTCCTTCCTCTACGAGCAGTACTTC	CASSFSFLYEQYF
12	TRBJ2-5	TRBD1	TRBV30	few	TGTGCCTGGAGTGGACAGGGGGGGACCCAGTACTTC	CAWSGQGGTQYF
15	TRBJ1-1	NA	TRBV5-1	NA	TGCGCCAGCAGCTTTGGGAGGTTCGGGAACACTGAAGCTTTCTTT	CASSFGRFGNTEAFF
16	TRBJ2-4	TRBD1	TRBV5-6	NA	TGTGCCAGCAGCTTCTTCAGGGACAGAAGTGTGGACATTCAGTACTTC	CASSFFRDRSVDIQYF
13	TRBJ1-1	TRBD1	TRBV6-5	NA	TGTGCCAGCAGGACAGGGGGAAGGACTGAAGCTTTCTTT	CASRTGGRTEAFF
11	TRBJ1-2	NA	TRBV20-1	NA	TGCAGTGCTCGCGAACAGCTTGGCTACACCTTC	CSAREQLGYTF
14	TRBJ2-5	NA	TRBV5-4	few	TGTGCCAGCAGCCCGCGGGAAGCAGGAGAGACCCAGTACTTC	CASSPREAGETQYF
15	TRBJ2-3	NA	TRBV11-2	once	TGTGCCAGCAGTTTTAGACAGGATGGCACAGATACGCAGTATTTT	CASSFRQDGTDTQYF
15	TRBJ2-6	NA	TRBV7-2	NA	TGTGCCAGCAGCCAGGGGCACCCTGGGGCCAACGTCCTGACTTTC	CASSQGHPGANVLTF
15	TRBJ2-7	NA	TRBV28	NA	TGTGCCAGCAGTTTTCTGGTCGCGGGCACCTACGAGCAGTACTTC	CASSFLVAGTYEQYF
14	TRBJ2-7	NA	TRBV5-6	NA	TGTGCCAGCAGCTTAGCGGCAGGGGTAAACGAGCAGTACTTC	CASSLAAGVNEQYF